The 8 T cell receptor beta chains given below trace back to one sample, sequenced in a study of T cell responses to AZD1222 COVID-19 vaccine. Sequencing was performed with immunoSEQ multiplex PCR; in TCRdb, only in-frame clones are kept and a portion is missing. The table has about 78,000 clones, roughly four fifths seen once. Here the sequenced sample was peripheral blood, taken on day 0 of AZD1222 vaccination. The source of these receptors is an adult in good health.

A single count supports this clone. The chain joins TRBV29-1 to TRBJ2-7; 8 nucleotides line up with TRBD1. Germline CDR1 and CDR2: SQVTM and ANQGSEA. V was pared by 5 bases and J by 1 base, with 4 bases of the junction left unmatched. The CDR3 extends over 13 amino acids. CDR3 DNA sequence: TGCAGCGTTCCGAGGACAGGGTCCTACGAGCAGTACTTC. It yields the protein CSVPRTGSYEQYF.

This clone came up once. This chain joins TRBV30 and TRBJ1-2; 11 bases fit TRBD1. Germline assignment: CDR1 GTSNPN and CDR2 SVGIG (reference sequence). CDR3 length: 14 amino acids. The J segment lost 4 bases and the V segment lost 4 bases, leaving 5 bases of the junction unmatched. CDR3: CAWTSGQGGYGYTF. In nucleotides, the CDR3 is TGTGCCTGGACCTCGGGACAGGGGGGCTATGGCTACACCTTC.

V usage is TRBV6-5 and J usage is TRBJ1-2; 7 bases are shared with TRBD1. CDR3 length: 15 residues. The trim removed 2 bases at V and 2 bases at J, leaving 5 bases unmatched. CDR1 is MNHEY, CDR2 SVGAGI, per germline. CDR3 sequence reads: CASSYAQGRNYGYTF. DNA for the CDR3: TGTGCCAGCAGTTACGCACAGGGGCGCAACTATGGCTACACCTTC.

The chain is built from TRBV29-1 and TRBJ2-1, with D unresolved. Germline loops: CDR1 SQVTM, CDR2 ANQGSEA. V lost 1 base and J lost 2, with 9 bases in between. This CDR3 comprises 14 residues. Written as DNA, the CDR3 is TGCAGCGTTGAAGTACCGGGCCCCTACAATGAGCAGTTCTTC. It codes for CSVEVPGPYNEQFF.

This chain joins TRBV27 and TRBJ1-2; D uncertain. The length of the CDR3 is 17 residues. Trimming took 5 bases from V and 5 from J, leaving 24 bases between them. Germline values: CDR1 MNHEY, CDR2 SMNVEV (reference sequence). The CDR3 bases are TGTGCCAGCAGTCTAAAAGGATCAGTGAAAGGAGAATATGGCTACACCTTC. This gives the protein CASSLKGSVKGEYGYTF.

The gene calls are TRBV7-2 and TRBJ2-7; maybe TRBD2 (6 bases). Per the germline V gene, CDR1 is SGHTA and CDR2 is FQGNSA. Trimming shortened V by 1 base and J by 5 bases, and 12 bases separated the two germline ends. The CDR3 consists of 14 residues. CDR3 bases: TGTGCCAGCAGCTTAGGACTGCCGGGGGACGAGCAGTACTTC. It specifies CASSLGLPGDEQYF.

The rearrangement links TRBV5-6 to TRBJ2-3; 10 nucleotides line up with TRBD2. This CDR3 contains 15 residues. Germline CDR1 SGHDT, CDR2 YYEEEE. J lost 5 bases, V lost 4 bases, and 7 bases had no gene match. CDR3 region: CASSATSGAKDTQYF. The DNA of the CDR3 is TGTGCCAGCAGCGCTACTAGCGGGGCGAAAGATACGCAGTATTTT.

The chain is built from TRBV2 and TRBJ1-5; tentatively, D is TRBD1 (6 bases). CDR3 length: 15 residues. Germline V lookup: CDR1 SNHLY, CDR2 FYNNEI. Trimming pared 6 bases from V and 2 bases from J, leaving 14 bases between. This CDR3 reads CASRKTDSGNQPQHF. The CDR3 bases are TGTGCCAGCAGGAAAACGGACAGTGGCAATCAGCCCCAGCATTTT.